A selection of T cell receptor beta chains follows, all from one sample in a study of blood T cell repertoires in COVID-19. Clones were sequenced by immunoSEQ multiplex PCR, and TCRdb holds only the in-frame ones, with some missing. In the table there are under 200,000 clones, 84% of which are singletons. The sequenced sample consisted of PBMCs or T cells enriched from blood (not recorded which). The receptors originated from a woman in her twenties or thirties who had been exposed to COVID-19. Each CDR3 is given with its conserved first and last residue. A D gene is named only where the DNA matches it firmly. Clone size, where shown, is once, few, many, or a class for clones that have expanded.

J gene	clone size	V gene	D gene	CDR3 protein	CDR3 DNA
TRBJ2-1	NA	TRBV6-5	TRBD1	CASRIRGGSNEQFF	TGTGCCAGCAGAATCCGAGGGGGCTCCAATGAGCAGTTCTTC
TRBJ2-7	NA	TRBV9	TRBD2	CASSVGGDVLAGGLEQYF	TGTGCCAGCAGCGTAGGTGGGGATGTTCTAGCGGGAGGCCTCGAGCAGTACTTC
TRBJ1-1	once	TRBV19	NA	CASKRGGTEAFF	TGTGCCAGTAAACGCGGGGGCACTGAAGCTTTCTTT
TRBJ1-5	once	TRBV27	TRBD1	CASSVQTGGQPQHF	TGTGCCAGCAGTGTCCAGACAGGGGGTCAGCCCCAGCATTTT
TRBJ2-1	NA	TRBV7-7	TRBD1	CASSLDRGPYNEQFF	TGTGCTAGCAGCCTGGACAGGGGGCCATACAATGAGCAGTTCTTC
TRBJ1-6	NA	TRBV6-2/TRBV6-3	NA	CASSTGSYNSPLHF	TGTGCCAGCAGTACAGGCTCCTATAATTCACCCCTCCACTTT
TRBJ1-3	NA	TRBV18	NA	CASSPRDGGPSGNTIYF	TGTGCCAGCTCACCTAGGGATGGAGGGCCTTCTGGAAACACCATATATTTT
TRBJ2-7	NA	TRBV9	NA	CASSVGAGAYEQYF	TGTGCCAGCAGCGTAGGGGCAGGGGCCTACGAGCAGTACTTC
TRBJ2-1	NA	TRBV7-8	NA	CASSLAPGEYNEQFF	TGTGCCAGCAGCTTAGCACCGGGGGAGTACAATGAGCAGTTCTTC
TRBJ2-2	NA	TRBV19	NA	CATIKDRPNTGELFF	TGTGCCACCATCAAAGACAGGCCCAACACCGGGGAGCTGTTTTTT
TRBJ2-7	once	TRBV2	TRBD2	CATTPAGDVGYEQYF	TGTGCCACCACCCCAGCGGGGGATGTGGGATACGAGCAGTACTTC
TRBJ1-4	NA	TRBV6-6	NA	CASTQDYEKLFF	TGTGCCAGCACGCAGGATTACGAAAAACTGTTTTTT
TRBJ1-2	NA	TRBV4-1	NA	CASSQGTAQGYTF	TGCGCCAGCAGCCAAGGGACAGCACAAGGCTACACCTTC
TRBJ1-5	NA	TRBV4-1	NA	CASSQTLSSNQPQHF	TGCGCCAGCAGCCAAACTCTTTCTAGCAATCAGCCCCAGCATTTT
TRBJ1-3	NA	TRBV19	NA	CASSILGQGPSSGNTIYF	TGTGCCAGTAGTATATTGGGTCAGGGGCCGAGCTCTGGAAACACCATATATTTT
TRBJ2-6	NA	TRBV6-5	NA	CASSSPGANVLTF	TGTGCCAGCTCTAGTCCTGGGGCCAACGTCCTGACTTTC
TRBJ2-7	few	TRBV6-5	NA	CASSYQAGYEQYF	TGTGCCAGCAGTTACCAGGCAGGCTACGAGCAGTACTTC
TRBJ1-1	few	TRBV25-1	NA	CASSSGTEAFF	TGTGCCAGCAGTTCAGGGACTGAAGCTTTCTTT
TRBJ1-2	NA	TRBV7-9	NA	CASSLESGGSYGYTF	TGTGCCAGCAGCTTAGAGTCGGGGGGCAGCTATGGCTACACCTTC
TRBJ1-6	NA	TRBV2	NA	CASNKDSLRVSPLHF	TGTGCCAGCAACAAGGACAGTCTAAGGGTATCACCCCTCCACTTT
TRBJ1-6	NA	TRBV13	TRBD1	CASSLIEGQGDSPLHF	TGTGCCAGCAGCCTTATCGAGGGACAGGGGGATTCACCCCTCCACTTT
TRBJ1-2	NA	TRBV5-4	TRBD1	CASSADRDYGYTF	TGTGCCAGCAGCGCGGACAGGGATTATGGCTACACCTTC
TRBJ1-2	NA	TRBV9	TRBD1	CASSAQGQDGGYTF	TGTGCCAGCAGCGCGCAAGGACAGGACGGTGGCTACACCTTC
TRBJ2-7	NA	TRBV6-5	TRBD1	CASSYGTGGREQYF	TGTGCCAGCAGTTACGGGACAGGGGGCCGCGAGCAGTACTTC
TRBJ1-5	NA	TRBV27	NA	CASSLSGQTPYSNQPQHF	TGTGCCAGCAGTTTATCGGGCCAGACACCATATAGCAATCAGCCCCAGCATTTT
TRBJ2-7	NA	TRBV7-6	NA	CASSPTGSYSEQYF	TGTGCCAGCAGCCCGACCGGGAGTTACTCCGAGCAGTACTTC
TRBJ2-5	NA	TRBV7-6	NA	CASSLETKRETQYF	TGTGCCAGCAGCCTAGAGACGAAGCGGGAGACCCAGTACTTC
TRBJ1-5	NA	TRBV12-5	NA	CASGNPGFMQPQHF	TGTGCTAGTGGTAATCCAGGGTTTATGCAGCCCCAGCATTTT
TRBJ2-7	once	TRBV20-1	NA	CSASSSSYEQYF	TGCAGTGCTAGTTCCAGCTCCTACGAGCAGTACTTC
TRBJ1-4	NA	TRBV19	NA	CASTQQTAGVRVMFF	TGTGCCAGTACCCAGCAGACCGCAGGGGTTAGAGTGATGTTTTTT
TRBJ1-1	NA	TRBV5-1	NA	CASSWGETGTEAFF	TGCGCCAGCAGCTGGGGAGAGACGGGGACTGAAGCTTTCTTT
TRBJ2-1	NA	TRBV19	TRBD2	CASDRAGAPVFF	TGTGCCAGCGACAGAGCGGGGGCCCCCGTCTTCTTC
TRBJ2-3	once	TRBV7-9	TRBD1	CASSSHPDRGWVDTQYF	TGTGCCAGCAGCTCACACCCAGACAGGGGGTGGGTAGATACGCAGTATTTT
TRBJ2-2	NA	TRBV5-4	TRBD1	CASSYGTGGKSGELFF	TGTGCCAGCAGCTATGGGACAGGGGGAAAGTCCGGGGAGCTGTTTTTT
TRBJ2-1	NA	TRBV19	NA	CASSIGRGAYNEQFF	TGTGCCAGTAGTATCGGTCGGGGAGCCTACAATGAGCAGTTCTTC
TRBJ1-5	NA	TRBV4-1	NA	CASSLRSQGNQPQHF	TGCGCCAGCAGCCTCAGAAGCCAGGGGAATCAGCCCCAGCATTTT
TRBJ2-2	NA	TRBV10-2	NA	CASSVGRAGELFF	TGCGCCAGCAGTGTAGGTCGGGCCGGGGAGCTGTTTTTT
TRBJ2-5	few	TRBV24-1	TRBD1	CASLRDRGKETQYF	TGTGCCAGCCTTCGGGACAGGGGAAAGGAGACCCAGTACTTC